These 15 T cell receptor beta chains were sequenced from one sample in a study of OX40 agonist ivuxolimab in advanced cancers. Sequenced by immunoSEQ multiplex PCR; TCRdb stores in-frame clones only, minus some. The profile shows fewer than 35,000 clones, approximately 87% of them singletons. The specimen comprised CD4+ or CD8+ T cells sorted from blood, sampled in a trial of the OX40 agonist ivuxolimab. The receptors come from an adult with an advanced solid tumor such as melanoma, head and neck, liver or kidney cancer.

This clone was seen just once. Here the CDR3 reads CASRLTGFSYEQYF. CDR3 sequence (DNA): TGTGCCAGTAGACTAACAGGGTTCTCCTACGAGCAGTACTTC. The chain uses TRBV11-1 and TRBJ2-7, with TRBD1 as a possible D gene (6 bases). CDR1 and CDR2 (germline): SGHAT, FQDESV (reference sequence). The V end was cut by 9 bases, the J end by 0 bases, with 15 bases between. This CDR3 is built from 14 residues.

The genes are TRBV9 and TRBJ2-5; TRBD1 matches at 7 bases. The CDR3 extends over 14 amino acids. J was trimmed by 3 bases and V by 0 bases; bases with no gene match: 2. Germline CDR1 is SGDLS and CDR2 is YYNGEE. CDR3 DNA sequence: TGTGCCAGCAGCGTAGCACAGGGGAAAGAGACCCAGTACTTC. This translates into CASSVAQGKETQYF.

The chain has TRBV19 and TRBJ2-1; D might be TRBD2 (6 bases). Trimming removed 4 bases from V and 0 bases from J, with 10 bases in between. The germline gives CDR1 LNHDA, CDR2 SQIVND (reference sequence). This CDR3 region has 15 residues. The CDR3 protein is CASSTSDNSYNEQFF. CDR3 bases: TGTGCCAGTAGTACTAGCGACAACTCCTACAATGAGCAGTTCTTC.

The chain joins TRBV14 to TRBJ1-2; D is perhaps TRBD1 (5 bases). Germline CDR1 SGHDN, CDR2 FVKESK. The CDR3 spans 14 residues. V lost 1 base and J lost 4, with 10 bases in between. The DNA of the CDR3 is TGTGCCAGCAGCCAAGGTCAAGGGGCCTATGGCTACACCTTC. It encodes CASSQGQGAYGYTF.

CDR3 amino acids: CASSQSTEEQYF. CDR3 DNA sequence: TGTGCCAGCAGCCAATCGACCGAGGAGCAGTACTTC. The V call is TRBV4-2, the J call TRBJ2-7; D not certain. The CDR3 covers 12 residues. Trimming removed 2 bases from V and 7 bases from J, with 9 bases in between. Germline V gene sequence: CDR1 LGHNA, CDR2 YNFKEQ.

The gene calls are TRBV7-9 and TRBJ1-2, with 8 bases aligning to TRBD1. Germline CDR1 is SEHNR and CDR2 is FQNEAQ (reference sequence). The V and J ends lost 1 base and 5 bases, in that order; junction bases with no gene match: 6. The length of the CDR3 is 15 residues. DNA for the CDR3: TGTGCCAGCAGCTTAGGACAGGGGATCCCTTATGGCTACACCTTC. The encoded protein is CASSLGQGIPYGYTF.

The chain has TRBV5-6 and TRBJ2-1, with D hard to call. V lost 4 bases to trimming and J lost 12 bases, with 11 bases between them. The CDR3 length is 11 residues. Germline V gives CDR1 SGHDT, CDR2 YYEEEE. Here the CDR3 DNA reads TGTGCCAGCAGCAGAGGTCGGAGGCAGTTCTTC. The encoded protein is CASSRGRRQFF.

This clone was detected only once. The CDR3 region is CASSYSWGQPQHF. As DNA, the CDR3 is TGTGCCAGCAGTTACTCGTGGGGTCAGCCCCAGCATTTT. This chain links TRBV6-5 with TRBJ1-5, with no clear D. CDR3 length equals 13 residues. V shed 0 bases and J shed 6 bases, with 6 bases lying between them. Per germline, CDR1 MNHEY and CDR2 SVGAGI.

This chain joins TRBV29-1 and TRBJ1-1; D is uncertain. The length of the CDR3 is 13 residues. V lost 3 bases to trimming and J lost 7 bases, with 15 bases between them. Germline-derived CDR1 and CDR2 are SQVTM and ANQGSEA. This chain's CDR3 is CSVDPPDFGEAFF. In DNA form, the CDR3 reads TGCAGCGTTGATCCCCCGGACTTTGGTGAAGCTTTCTTT.

This clone was picked up one time. In DNA, the CDR3 is TGTGCCAGTAGTCGAGGACAGGGGATAATAGATGAGCAGTTCTTC. Protein: CASSRGQGIIDEQFF. The V call is TRBV19, the J call TRBJ2-1, with 9 positions matching TRBD1. The CDR3 runs to 15 residues. Trimming at V came to 5 bases and at J to 8 bases, leaving 10 bases not matched to a gene. Germline V CDR1 and CDR2: LNHDA, SQIVND (reference sequence).

The gene calls are TRBV2 and TRBJ2-1; D gene uncertain. CDR3 length: 11 residues. V lost 3 bases, J lost 3 bases, and 0 bases lay in between. Germline V gene data show CDR1 as SNHLY and CDR2 as FYNNEI. The CDR3, as DNA: TGTGCCAGCAGTGACTACAATGAGCAGTTCTTC. This translates into CASSDYNEQFF.

This chain joins TRBV9 and TRBJ2-2; D remains ambiguous. The CDR3 has 13 amino acids. Germline-derived CDR1 and CDR2 are SGDLS and YYNGEE. V gave up 4 bases and J gave up 7 bases, with 11 bases separating them. CDR3 bases: TGTGCCAGCAGCCCAATTACAAGCGGGGAGCTGTTTTTT. This gives the protein CASSPITSGELFF.

The chain combines TRBV10-3 with TRBJ2-1; D gene uncertain. Trimming removed 7 bases at V and 5 bases at J, with 9 bases between. Germline CDR1 is ENHRY and CDR2 is SYGVKD. The CDR3 totals 12 residues. CDR3 sequence: CAITERNNEQFF. The DNA for the CDR3 is TGTGCCATCACGGAACGGAACAATGAGCAGTTCTTC.

The chain is built from TRBV10-3 and TRBJ2-1, with 7 nucleotides matching TRBD1. Germline V CDR1 and CDR2: ENHRY, SYGVKD. J gave up 5 bases and V 3 bases, and 10 bases lay outside the gene matches. The CDR3 spans 16 residues. CDR3 loop: CAISDLQGSINNEQFF. Written as DNA, the CDR3 is TGTGCCATCAGTGACCTACAGGGGAGTATCAACAATGAGCAGTTCTTC.

The chain recombines TRBV25-1 with TRBJ2-7; D is possibly TRBD2 (6 bases). Germline V gives CDR1 MGHDK, CDR2 SYGVNS. Trimming removed 3 bases from V and 0 bases from J, with 12 bases in between. This CDR3 has 15 amino acids. The CDR3 DNA follows: TGTGCCAGCAGTGATCCGCAAGCGGGCTCCTACGAGCAGTACTTC. Translation: CASSDPQAGSYEQYF.